This passage covers 25 T cell receptor beta chains from one sample sequenced in a study of shared clonotypes between healthy human individuals. TCRdb's table, derived via immunoSEQ multiplex PCR, lists solely in-frame clones and lacks some. Of fewer than 1.6 million clones in the sample, approximately 98.5% are singletons; the top ten hold over 0.3%. Input material: naive CD4+ T cells sorted from blood. Subset in this sample: CD45RA+ positively selected. These receptor sequences come from a man younger than 40 in good health.

The rearrangement uses TRBV7-8 and TRBJ2-1; no reliable D call. Looked up from germline, CDR1 is SGHVS and CDR2 is FQNEAQ. The CDR3 is 14 amino acids. V lost 4 bases and J 0 bases, leaving 7 bases between the germline ends. CDR3 region: CASSSRLSYNEQFF. Written as DNA, the CDR3 is TGTGCCAGCAGCTCTCGTCTCTCCTACAATGAGCAGTTCTTC. Full variable domain (outside the CDR3, taken from reference TRBV7-8 and TRBJ2-1): GAGVSQSPRYKVAKRGQDVALRCDPISGHVSLFWYQQALGQGPEFLTYFQNEAQLDKSGLPSDRFFAERPEGSVSTLKIQRTQQEDSAVYLCASSSRLSYNEQFFGPGTRLTVL.

The rearrangement links TRBV9 to TRBJ1-5; D may be TRBD1 (5 bases). CDR1 SGDLS and CDR2 YYNGEE come from the germline V gene. The CDR3 has 14 amino acids. The V end was cut by 2 bases, the J end by 5 bases, with 11 bases between. The CDR3 loop is CASSVTVPYQPQHF. The CDR3 DNA is TGTGCCAGCAGCGTGACAGTTCCTTATCAGCCCCAGCATTTT.

This clone was detected only once. The chain links TRBV2 to TRBJ2-7; TRBD2 aligns across 13 bases. The CDR3 length is 13 residues. Germline CDR1 SNHLY, CDR2 FYNNEI. The chain's CDR3 is CASSDLGLAGVPV. CDR3 nucleotides: TGTGCCAGCAGTGACCTTGGACTAGCGGGAGTCCCGGTC.

In this sample, this clone turned up once. The gene calls are TRBV5-1 and TRBJ2-5; the match to TRBD1 covers 7 bases. The J segment lost 0 bases and the V segment lost 6 bases, leaving 8 bases of the junction unmatched. Germline loops: CDR1 SGHRS, CDR2 YFSETQ. The CDR3 spans 15 residues. CDR3 bases: TGCGCCAGCACCCTGTGGGGACAGAACCAAGAGACCCAGTACTTC. Translated: CASTLWGQNQETQYF. The full variable domain, its missing parts supplied by reference TRBV5-1 and TRBJ2-5, is KAGVTQTPRYLIKTRGQQVTLSCSPISGHRSVSWYQQTPGQGLQFLFEYFSETQRNKGNFPGRFSGRQFSNSRSEMNVSTLELGDSALYLCASTLWGQNQETQYFGPGTRLLVL.

Comments on this clone: Distinct nucleotide sequences in the sample also encode this CDR3. V and J are TRBV20-1 and TRBJ2-5, with D maybe TRBD2 (5 bases). V was clipped by 1 base and J by 5 bases, with 5 bases between them. Per germline, CDR1 DFQATT and CDR2 SNEGSKA (reference sequence). The CDR3 is 11 residues long. The DNA for the CDR3 is TGCAGTGCTAGAGGGAGGGAGACCCAGTACTTC. It encodes CSARGRETQYF.

This chain uses TRBV20-1 with TRBJ2-5; D call uncertain. CDR1 DFQATT and CDR2 SNEGSKA come from the germline V gene (reference sequence). V was shortened by 3 bases and J by 4 bases, with 6 bases between the two germline ends. The CDR3 loop spans 11 amino acids. The CDR3 DNA is TGCAGTGCTAGCAGCGTAGAGACCCAGTACTTC. The encoded protein is CSASSVETQYF.

Only one count was recorded for this clone. This chain uses TRBV5-1 with TRBJ2-7, with D unresolved. The CDR3 consists of 14 residues. Looked up from germline, CDR1 is SGHRS and CDR2 is YFSETQ. The V end lost 0 bases, the J end lost 3 bases, and 10 bases lay between the germline ends. CDR3 DNA sequence: TGCGCCAGCAGCTTGGGTAGGGATCGCTACGAGCAGTACTTC. Its translation is CASSLGRDRYEQYF.

The gene calls are TRBV19 and TRBJ2-7; tentatively, D is TRBD2 (6 bases). V shed 4 bases and J shed 2 bases, with 15 bases lying between them. This CDR3 comprises 15 residues. In germline, CDR1 is LNHDA, CDR2 SQIVND (reference sequence). CDR3 DNA: TGTGCCAGTAGTAAGGGGAGGTCAGCCCCCTACGAGCAGTACTTC. Encoded protein: CASSKGRSAPYEQYF.

The chain couples TRBV9 to TRBJ2-7; D is possibly TRBD2 (5 bases). Trimming pared 7 bases from V and 5 bases from J, leaving 16 bases between. The CDR3 has 13 amino acids. The germline gives CDR1 SGDLS, CDR2 YYNGEE. Here the CDR3 reads CASASSWSNEQYF. DNA of the CDR3: TGTGCCAGCGCTAGCTCTTGGTCCAACGAGCAGTACTTC.

The V and J genes are TRBV29-1 and TRBJ1-2; TRBD1 agrees at 8 bases. The germline V gene has CDR1 SQVTM and CDR2 ANQGSEA. V was clipped by 6 bases and J by 0 bases; unmatched bases: 9. The CDR3 consists of 15 residues. The CDR3: CSVDRGVEPNYGYTF. The CDR3 nucleotides read TGCAGCGTCGACAGGGGAGTGGAACCTAACTATGGCTACACCTTC.

V is TRBV7-2 and J is TRBJ2-7; TRBD2 matches at 7 bases. This CDR3 is 17 amino acids long. Trimming cost V 2 bases and J 2 bases; bases outside gene matches: 12. CDR1 is SGHTA and CDR2 is FQGNSA in the germline V gene. CDR3 loop: CASSLRVSSGNAYEQYF. In DNA, the CDR3 is TGTGCCAGCAGCTTAAGGGTTTCAAGCGGGAACGCCTACGAGCAGTACTTC.

In the case of this clone: Other nucleotide sequences from this sample produce the same CDR3. The chain has TRBV18 and TRBJ2-5; D not certain. V shed 0 bases and J shed 4 bases, with 3 bases lying between them. Germline V CDR1 and CDR2: KGHSH, LQKENI. The CDR3 is 12 amino acids. The chain's CDR3 is CASSPPLETQYF. In DNA form, the CDR3 reads TGTGCCAGCTCACCACCGCTAGAGACCCAGTACTTC.

The chain joins TRBV5-6 to TRBJ2-7, with D hard to call. The CDR3 length is 12 residues. V lost 1 base and J 4 bases, leaving 6 bases between the germline ends. CDR1 SGHDT and CDR2 YYEEEE come from the germline V gene. CDR3 region: CASSLRYYEQYF. The CDR3 nucleotides read TGTGCCAGCAGCTTGAGGTATTACGAGCAGTACTTC.

Concerning this clone itself: Since no conserved phenylalanine or tryptophan closes the CDR3, a read error is the likely cause. It is unclear where the CDR3 begins or ends on the DNA, so no DNA is shown, and the CDR3 is as TCRdb lists it. V usage is TRBV30 and J usage is TRBJ1-1; the table's TRBD1 call for D was not verified on the DNA. The CDR3 sequence runs 13 residues, both termini included. From germline, CDR1 is GTSNPN and CDR2 SVGIG (reference sequence). The CDR3 protein is CAWSGDRDKVIRS.

Points on this clone: Other DNA sequences in the same sample also yield this CDR3. V is TRBV28 and J is TRBJ2-1; unclear D gene. The V gene lost 1 base and the J gene lost 6 bases, with 1 base spanning the gap. CDR3 length: 11 residues. Germline V gene data show CDR1 as MDHEN and CDR2 as SYDVKM. The CDR3 protein is CASSLSNEQFF. The CDR3 bases are TGTGCCAGCAGTTTATCCAATGAGCAGTTCTTC.

This chain connects TRBV9 to TRBJ2-2, with TRBD1 matching 9 bases. CDR3 length equals 16 residues. The germline CDR1 and CDR2 sequences are SGDLS and YYNGEE. With 0 bases clipped from V and 4 bases from J, the junction kept 4 bases outside the gene matches. As DNA, the CDR3 is TGTGCCAGCAGCGTAGGGGGACAGGGTTTCACCGGGGAGCTGTTTTTT. It translates to CASSVGGQGFTGELFF.

This clone came up once. This chain links TRBV6-5 with TRBJ2-3, with 8 bases lining up with TRBD2. The junction had 5 bases not matched to a gene; V was cut back by 2 bases and J by 7 bases. The germline gives CDR1 MNHEY, CDR2 SVGAGI. The CDR3 is 14 residues long. The CDR3 reads CASSYRGGPNTQYF. DNA for the CDR3: TGTGCCAGCAGTTACCGGGGGGGGCCCAATACGCAGTATTTT.

This chain's CDR3 is CAIKSGDEQFF. The CDR3, as DNA: TGTGCCATCAAATCGGGGGATGAGCAGTTCTTC. The chain carries TRBV10-3 and TRBJ2-1, with TRBD2 as a possible D gene (6 bases). Trimming took 7 bases from V and 8 from J, leaving 9 bases between them. The CDR3 runs 11 residues. Germline lookup yields CDR1 ENHRY and CDR2 SYGVKD.

The gene calls are TRBV29-1 and TRBJ2-1, with D tentatively TRBD1 or TRBD2 (5 bases each). This CDR3 has 17 residues. With 2 bases removed from V and 8 bases from J, the gap between germline ends came to 25 bases. Germline V gene lookup returns CDR1 SQVTM and CDR2 ANQGSEA. CDR3 nucleotide sequence: TGCAGCGTTGAATCAGGAGGTGGCAGGGTGTCTTTGGATGAGCAGTTCTTC. Translated: CSVESGGGRVSLDEQFF.

The chain couples TRBV28 to TRBJ1-5; D remains unclear. This CDR3 has 13 amino acids. Germline CDR1 MDHEN, CDR2 SYDVKM. Trimming shortened V by 6 bases and J by 0 bases, and 6 bases separated the two germline ends. As DNA, the CDR3 is TGTGCCAGCAGGGGAGATAGCAATCAGCCCCAGCATTTT. Translated: CASRGDSNQPQHF.

The J gene is TRBJ2-7, the V gene TRBV18; TRBD2 agrees at 12 bases. The V and J ends lost 4 bases and 6 bases, in that order; junction bases with no gene match: 4. The CDR3 covers 14 residues. Germline values: CDR1 KGHSH, CDR2 LQKENI. The chain's CDR3 is CASSRLAGDLEQYF. Here the CDR3 DNA reads TGTGCCAGCTCACGACTAGCGGGAGATCTCGAGCAGTACTTC. Drawing the rest from reference TRBV18 and TRBJ2-7, the complete variable domain is NAGVMQNPRHLVRRRGQEARLRCSPMKGHSHVYWYRQLPEEGLKFMVYLQKENIIDESGMPKERFSAEFPKEGPSILRIQQVVRGDSAAYFCASSRLAGDLEQYFGPGTRLTVT.

The rearrangement uses TRBV7-6 and TRBJ1-5; D unclear. Per germline, CDR1 SGHVS and CDR2 FNYEAQ. The CDR3 loop spans 14 amino acids. Trimming pared 4 bases from V and 9 bases from J, leaving 16 bases between. The DNA of the CDR3 is TGTGCCAGCAGCTCCCAACCCAAGGGCTGGCCCCAGCATTTT. Translating it yields CASSSQPKGWPQHF.

For this clone: In the same sample, other DNA sequences code for this CDR3. V is TRBV18 and J is TRBJ2-5; no firm D call. The germline CDR1 and CDR2 sequences are KGHSH and LQKENI. The ends were cut back, 4 bases at V and 0 bases at J, with 3 bases in the middle. This CDR3 comprises 12 residues. The CDR3 loop reads CASSLYQETQYF. The DNA of the CDR3 is TGTGCCAGCTCACTGTACCAAGAGACCCAGTACTTC.

V usage is TRBV7-3 and J usage is TRBJ2-1; no reliable D call. CDR1 is SGHTA, CDR2 FQGTGA, per germline. Trimming took 2 bases from V and 6 from J, leaving 14 bases between them. This CDR3 has 15 residues. The CDR3 sequence: CASSLLRVEANEQFF. The CDR3 DNA reads as TGTGCCAGCAGCTTATTGCGAGTTGAGGCCAATGAGCAGTTCTTC.

V and J are TRBV14 and TRBJ2-1; D not certain. Trimming took off 5 bases at V and 7 bases at J, with 18 bases between the two ends. Germline values: CDR1 SGHDN, CDR2 FVKESK. The CDR3 runs 15 residues. The CDR3 region is CASSEIPGLINEQFF. As DNA, the CDR3 is TGTGCCAGCAGCGAGATCCCGGGTCTAATAAATGAGCAGTTCTTC. Full variable domain (missing parts from reference TRBV14 and TRBJ2-1): EAGVTQFPSHSVIEKGQTVTLRCDPISGHDNLYWYRRVMGKEIKFLLHFVKESKQDESGMPNNRFLAERTGGTYSTLKVQPAELEDSGVYFCASSEIPGLINEQFFGPGTRLTVL.